Presented here are 11 T cell receptor beta chains from one specimen sequenced in a study of cytomegalovirus exposure and HLA in healthy donors. 60 Vbeta and 13 Jbeta primers were used in PCR. Sequenced by immunoSEQ multiplex PCR; TCRdb stores in-frame clones only, minus some. Found here are around 150,000 clones, 80% to 90% of them singletons; the top ten hold approximately 2.1%. The sequenced sample consisted of PBMCs. The receptors stem from a woman aged 18-29 years in good health and CMV-seronegative.

The gene calls are TRBV19 and TRBJ1-5, with D tentatively TRBD1 (5 bases). Germline CDR1 reads LNHDA; CDR2 reads SQIVND (reference sequence). The CDR3 has 14 amino acids. Trimming took 7 bases from V and 0 from J, leaving 10 bases between them. CDR3 amino acids: CASNDRLSNQPQHF. CDR3 DNA sequence: TGTGCCAGTAATGACAGACTTAGCAATCAGCCCCAGCATTTT.

On this clone: The sample has other DNA sequences that encode this CDR3 too. The chain employs TRBV19 and TRBJ2-7; TRBD2 matches 7 bases. Germline V lookup: CDR1 LNHDA, CDR2 SQIVND (reference sequence). V shed 5 bases and J 2 bases; nucleotides not matched to a gene: 3. The CDR3 extends over 13 amino acids. For the CDR3, the DNA is TGTGCCAGTAGTGTAGGACTAGCCTACGAGCAGTACTTC. Protein product: CASSVGLAYEQYF.

This rearrangement joins TRBV29-1 to TRBJ2-5; 7 nucleotides line up with TRBD2. V was pared by 6 bases and J by 5 bases, with 6 bases of the junction left unmatched. Germline V lookup: CDR1 SQVTM, CDR2 ANQGSEA. The CDR3 has 12 residues. CDR3 sequence reads: CSVRDYRETQYF. The DNA for the CDR3 is TGCAGCGTCCGGGACTATAGGGAGACCCAGTACTTC.

This clone appeared once. The chain joins TRBV29-1 to TRBJ2-2; D gene unclear. Trimming removed 7 bases from V and 3 bases from J, with 12 bases in between. The CDR3 runs to 13 residues. CDR1 is SQVTM and CDR2 is ANQGSEA in the germline V gene. As DNA, the CDR3 is TGCAGCGGGTTTTCGGTACACACCGGGGAGCTGTTTTTT. Encoded protein: CSGFSVHTGELFF.

V usage is TRBV5-1 and J usage is TRBJ2-5; 9 bases are shared with TRBD1. Germline CDR1 reads SGHRS; CDR2 reads YFSETQ. CDR3 length equals 16 residues. V shed 0 bases, J shed 1 base, and the junction held 4 bases outside the gene matches. The CDR3 coding sequence is TGCGCCAGCAGCTTGGGTGCGACAGGGGGCCAAGAGACCCAGTACTTC. Protein product: CASSLGATGGQETQYF.

The V gene is TRBV27, the J gene TRBJ1-5, with TRBD1 matching 8 bases. This CDR3 has 16 residues. With V trimmed by 5 bases and J by 1 base, 7 bases remained unmatched. The germline CDR1 and CDR2 sequences are MNHEY and SMNVEV (reference sequence). For the CDR3, the DNA is TGTGCCAGCAGTATCGGCAGGGGGCAAAGCAATCAGCCCCAGCATTTT. This codes for CASSIGRGQSNQPQHF.

This rearrangement joins TRBV7-3 to TRBJ2-2; possible D gene TRBD2, 6 bases. Germline lookup yields CDR1 SGHTA and CDR2 FQGTGA. The CDR3 runs to 14 residues. Trimming pared 5 bases from V and 4 bases from J, leaving 11 bases between. The CDR3 region is CASSTGTATGELFF. The CDR3 DNA reads TGTGCCAGCAGCACCGGGACTGCCACCGGGGAGCTGTTTTTT.

This chain connects TRBV5-4 to TRBJ2-1, with 9 bases lining up with TRBD2. This CDR3 spans 17 amino acids. Germline CDR1 and CDR2: SGHNT and YYREEE (reference sequence). The V segment lost 1 base and the J segment 4 bases; nucleotides outside the gene matches: 9. CDR3 sequence (DNA): TGTGCCAGCAGCTTGAATTCCGGGACTAGCCGGTACAATGAGCAGTTCTTC. As protein: CASSLNSGTSRYNEQFF.

The rearrangement joins TRBV23-1 to TRBJ1-6; D may be TRBD1 (5 bases). TRBV23-1 is designated an ORF whose function remains uncertain. Trimming removed 5 bases at V and 0 bases at J, with 17 bases between. This CDR3 spans 18 amino acids. CDR3 protein: CASSGPPGPSSYNSPLHF. The CDR3 bases are TGCGCCAGCAGTGGCCCCCCAGGGCCAAGCTCCTATAATTCACCCCTCCACTTT.

Concerning this clone: The same CDR3 is also encoded by other DNA sequences in this sample. The chain combines TRBV19 with TRBJ1-1; the D gene is possibly TRBD1 (5 bases). The CDR3 extends over 16 amino acids. V gave up 3 bases and J gave up 0 bases, with 14 bases separating them. In germline, CDR1 is LNHDA, CDR2 SQIVND (reference sequence). CDR3 loop: CASSIWGQALNTEAFF. The CDR3 DNA reads as TGTGCCAGTAGTATTTGGGGCCAGGCTCTGAACACTGAAGCTTTCTTT.

This clone was found a few times. The chain has TRBV7-9 and TRBJ2-5; 8 bases align to TRBD1. The DNA end favors TRBJ2-7, so the J call may be wrong. The germline V gene has CDR1 SEHNR and CDR2 FQNEAQ (reference sequence). The CDR3 loop spans 15 amino acids. In nucleotides, the CDR3 is TGTGCCAGCAGCCCCTCGGACAGGGATGGCTACGAGCAGTACTTC. This codes for CASSPSDRDGYEQYF.